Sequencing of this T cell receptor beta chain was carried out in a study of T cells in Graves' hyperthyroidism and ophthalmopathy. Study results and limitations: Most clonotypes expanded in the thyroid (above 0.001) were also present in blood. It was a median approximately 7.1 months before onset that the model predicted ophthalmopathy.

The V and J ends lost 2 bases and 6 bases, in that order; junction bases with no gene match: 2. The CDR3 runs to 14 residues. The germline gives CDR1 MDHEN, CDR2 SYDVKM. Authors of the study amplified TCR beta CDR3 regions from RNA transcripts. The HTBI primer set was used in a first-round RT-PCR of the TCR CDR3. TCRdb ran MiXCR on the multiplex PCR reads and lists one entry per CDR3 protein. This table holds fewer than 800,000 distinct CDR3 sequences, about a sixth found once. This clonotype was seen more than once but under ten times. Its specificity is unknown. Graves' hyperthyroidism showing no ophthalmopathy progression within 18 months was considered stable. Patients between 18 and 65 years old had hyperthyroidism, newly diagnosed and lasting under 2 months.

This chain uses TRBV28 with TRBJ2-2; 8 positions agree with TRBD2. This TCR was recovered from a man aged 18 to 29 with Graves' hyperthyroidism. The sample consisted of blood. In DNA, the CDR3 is TGTGCCAGCAGTTTAGTCGGGAGGGCCGGGGAGCTGTTTTTT. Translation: CASSLVGRAGELFF.